This T cell receptor (beta chain) originates from a study of OX40 agonist ivuxolimab in advanced cancers. Study-level background: Ivuxolimab, which targeted the costimulatory receptor OX40 (CD134), was an agonistic, fully human IgG2 monoclonal antibody. The dose-escalation cohort was about 87% male with a mean age of about 60 years, ranging from roughly 20 to 80. Of the approximately 54 patients in dose escalation, around 20 had hepatocellular carcinoma, about 15 had melanoma, 9 had renal cell carcinoma and 9 had head and neck cancer. Partial responses occurred in three dose-escalation patients: two with cutaneous melanoma and one with hepatocellular carcinoma. The paper describes the monotherapy dose-escalation part (N of about 52 patients) of the phase I trial of ivuxolimab. Patients were allowed to have had prior anti-PD-1, anti-PD-L1 or anti-CTLA-4 therapy, and 30% to 40% of the dose-escalation patients had been treated with checkpoint inhibitors. The purpose of peripheral TCRbeta sequencing was to test whether ivuxolimab changed TCR sequence diversity and led to clonal T-cell expansion. Intravenous ivuxolimab was administered to patients every 2 weeks at six dose levels: 0.01, 0.1, 0.3, 1.5, 3 and 10 mg/kg. The paper as a whole reports these results and caveats: After ivuxolimab, expanded clones were on average more numerous among CD8+ T cells than among CD4+ T cells. Clonal expansion of both CD4+ and CD8+ blood T cells was observed from baseline to week 6 at doses 0.1 to 3.0 mg/kg. In the 0.1-3.0 mg/kg groups, partial responders were among the patients with the lowest normalized peripheral clonal expansion, particularly in CD8+ T cells. Low levels of normalized T-cell clonal expansion were also shown by some nonresponding patients. Which antigens the clonally expanded peripheral T cells were specific for was not determined.

The CDR3, cysteine through phenylalanine, is 17 amino acids long. The sequence is cut down to CDR3 DNA, 51 bases in frame from base 1. CDR1 LGHNA and CDR2 YSLEER were looked up in the germline V gene. Trimming accounts for 0 bases at V and 1 base at J, while the number of junction bases matched to no gene is 8. The trial excluded patients who had a history of autoimmune disease or were on systemic immunosuppression. Peripheral blood for TCR sequencing was collected from all dose cohorts at baseline, on cycle 4 day 1, and on cycle 7 day 1. Samples were obtained from an open-label, multicenter, first-in-human phase I dose-escalation trial of ivuxolimab. The trial enrolled adults with locally advanced or metastatic head and neck squamous cell, hepatocellular, melanoma or renal cell carcinoma. Before TCR sequencing, CD4+ T cells and CD8+ T cells from peripheral blood were sorted into separate populations.

For this clone: Its recognized antigen is unknown. Base-call qualities are not available, and no considerably larger clone is one nucleotide away.

Genomic DNA was extracted from sorted cells for sequencing of the TCRbeta CDR3 region. The immunoSEQ Assay was used to sequence the TCRbeta CDR3 regions. TCRdb stores this immuneACCESS table with in-frame sequences only. Part of the clones is absent; in the studies checked, under half of the shortfall reflects unresolved V genes, and no reason is known for the rest. The sample records roughly 60,000 clones, approximately 89% of which are singletons. 1.1% of the sample lies in the top ten. This sequence uses TRBV4-3 and TRBJ1-1, and 7 junctional nucleotides match TRBD1. Sequencing used CD4+ or CD8+ T cells sorted from blood, obtained in a trial of the OX40 agonist ivuxolimab. The source is an adult with an advanced solid tumor such as melanoma, head and neck, liver or kidney cancer. In nucleotides, the sequence is TGCGCCAGCAGCCAAGATCCTGACAGGGTGGGGAACACTGAAGCTTTCTTT. It is translated as CASSQDPDRVGNTEAFF.